The present TCR beta chain was sequenced within a study of cytomegalovirus exposure and HLA in healthy donors. J lost 1 base, V lost 5 bases, and 2 bases had no gene match. Looked up from germline, CDR1 is LNHDA and CDR2 is SQIVND (reference sequence). There are 14 residues in the CDR3. PCR amplification relied on 60 Vbeta primers (plus 13 Jbeta primers). Libraries were prepared by immunoSEQ multiplex PCR; TCRdb keeps only in-frame clonotypes and omits some of them. Here the sample spans around 58,000 clones, 75% to 80% being singletons. This clone was detected only a few times. The V gene is TRBV19, the J gene TRBJ1-5; 7 bases map to TRBD1. The clonotype comes from a female donor in good health and CMV-seronegative. The sample was PBMCs. The CDR3 bases are TGTGCCAGTAGTGCGACAGGGAGCAATCAGCCCCAGCATTTT. Translating gives CASSATGSNQPQHF.